This TCR beta chain is drawn from a study of glioma-infiltrating T cells. The study, taken as a whole, reports: Gliomas, especially low-grade, showed above-expected tissue-blood divergence; non-neoplastic patients showed below.

This clonotype was observed many times. The antigen remains undetermined. The CDR3 runs to 12 residues. V dropped 6 bases and J dropped 6; count of bases not matched to a gene: 3. The iRepertoire nested amplicon-rescue multiplex PCR amplified TCR alpha and beta CDR3s from RNA. Each CDR3 protein gets one entry after TCRdb re-called the multiplex PCR reads with MiXCR. Altogether 95,000 to 110,000 distinct CDR3 sequences are present, about 30% being singletons, with the ten largest covering less than 55%. The sample comprised glioma tissue, nonneoplastic brain tissue, or PBMCs (not recorded which). This clonotype was sampled from a human donor with low-grade glioma or glioblastoma, undergoing nonglioma brain surgery, or in good health (not recorded which). The V gene is TRBV12-3 or TRBV12-4, the J gene TRBJ2-3; 7 nucleotides line up with TRBD1. DNA of the CDR3: TGTGCCAGCAGCCCGACAGGGGATACGCAGTATTTT. Its translation: CASSPTGDTQYF.